This T cell receptor (beta chain) was obtained from a study of shared clonotypes between healthy human individuals. Across the whole study: With ages of 18 to 49, the donors were a couple of women and a few men.

Each donor was a Caucasian adult residing in Nashville, Tennessee. The study separated CD4+ cells into CD45RA+ naive and CD45RA-negative memory subsets. Method: immunoSEQ multiplex PCR; TCRdb's copy keeps in-frame clones and lacks some. This table holds about 1 million clones, 60% to 80% found once. Concerning this clone itself: What it recognizes is unknown.

The CDR3 spans 18 residues. CDR1 and CDR2 (germline): SGDLS, YYNGEE. The V segment lost 0 bases and the J segment 0 bases; nucleotides outside the gene matches: 5. Findings and caveats of the study: It was the non-shared clonotypes that had lower generation probabilities than clonotypes shared by all four donors.

The chain carries TRBV9 and TRBJ2-3; 12 bases align to TRBD2. This receptor was identified in a man aged 18 to 35 in good health. Sequencing was carried out using memory CD4+ T cells sorted from blood. Subset noted: CD45RA-negative fraction. CDR3 DNA sequence: TGTGCCAGCAGCGTAGGTACTAGCGGGGGGAGCAGCACAGATACGCAGTATTTT. Residues: CASSVGTSGGSSTDTQYF.